This T cell receptor beta chain stems from a study of blood T cell repertoires in COVID-19. Overall study: Sites across the United States, Italy and Spain contributed samples from acute and convalescent COVID-19. Nucleic acid was either cDNA or gDNA, and it came from T cells, B-cell-depleted T cells, or PBMCs.

This CDR3 region has 14 residues. In germline, CDR1 is MNHEY, CDR2 SVGEGT. V lost 3 bases and J 4 bases, leaving 11 bases between the germline ends. In the source study's methods: Reference gene primer amplification gave nucleated cell count estimates. Libraries were prepared by immunoSEQ multiplex PCR; TCRdb keeps only in-frame clonotypes and omits some of them. V and J calls plus clone size are reproduced from that table; the DNA served to infer D and trimming. The sample lists fewer than 120,000 clones, 76% occurring once. The receptor was derived from an elderly woman with acute or convalescent COVID-19. Sequences were obtained from peripheral blood. The V call is TRBV6-2 or TRBV6-3, the J call TRBJ2-3; D gene unclear. The DNA for the CDR3 is TGTGCCAGCAGTTATACAGTCACCGCAGATACGCAGTATTTT. Residues: CASSYTVTADTQYF.